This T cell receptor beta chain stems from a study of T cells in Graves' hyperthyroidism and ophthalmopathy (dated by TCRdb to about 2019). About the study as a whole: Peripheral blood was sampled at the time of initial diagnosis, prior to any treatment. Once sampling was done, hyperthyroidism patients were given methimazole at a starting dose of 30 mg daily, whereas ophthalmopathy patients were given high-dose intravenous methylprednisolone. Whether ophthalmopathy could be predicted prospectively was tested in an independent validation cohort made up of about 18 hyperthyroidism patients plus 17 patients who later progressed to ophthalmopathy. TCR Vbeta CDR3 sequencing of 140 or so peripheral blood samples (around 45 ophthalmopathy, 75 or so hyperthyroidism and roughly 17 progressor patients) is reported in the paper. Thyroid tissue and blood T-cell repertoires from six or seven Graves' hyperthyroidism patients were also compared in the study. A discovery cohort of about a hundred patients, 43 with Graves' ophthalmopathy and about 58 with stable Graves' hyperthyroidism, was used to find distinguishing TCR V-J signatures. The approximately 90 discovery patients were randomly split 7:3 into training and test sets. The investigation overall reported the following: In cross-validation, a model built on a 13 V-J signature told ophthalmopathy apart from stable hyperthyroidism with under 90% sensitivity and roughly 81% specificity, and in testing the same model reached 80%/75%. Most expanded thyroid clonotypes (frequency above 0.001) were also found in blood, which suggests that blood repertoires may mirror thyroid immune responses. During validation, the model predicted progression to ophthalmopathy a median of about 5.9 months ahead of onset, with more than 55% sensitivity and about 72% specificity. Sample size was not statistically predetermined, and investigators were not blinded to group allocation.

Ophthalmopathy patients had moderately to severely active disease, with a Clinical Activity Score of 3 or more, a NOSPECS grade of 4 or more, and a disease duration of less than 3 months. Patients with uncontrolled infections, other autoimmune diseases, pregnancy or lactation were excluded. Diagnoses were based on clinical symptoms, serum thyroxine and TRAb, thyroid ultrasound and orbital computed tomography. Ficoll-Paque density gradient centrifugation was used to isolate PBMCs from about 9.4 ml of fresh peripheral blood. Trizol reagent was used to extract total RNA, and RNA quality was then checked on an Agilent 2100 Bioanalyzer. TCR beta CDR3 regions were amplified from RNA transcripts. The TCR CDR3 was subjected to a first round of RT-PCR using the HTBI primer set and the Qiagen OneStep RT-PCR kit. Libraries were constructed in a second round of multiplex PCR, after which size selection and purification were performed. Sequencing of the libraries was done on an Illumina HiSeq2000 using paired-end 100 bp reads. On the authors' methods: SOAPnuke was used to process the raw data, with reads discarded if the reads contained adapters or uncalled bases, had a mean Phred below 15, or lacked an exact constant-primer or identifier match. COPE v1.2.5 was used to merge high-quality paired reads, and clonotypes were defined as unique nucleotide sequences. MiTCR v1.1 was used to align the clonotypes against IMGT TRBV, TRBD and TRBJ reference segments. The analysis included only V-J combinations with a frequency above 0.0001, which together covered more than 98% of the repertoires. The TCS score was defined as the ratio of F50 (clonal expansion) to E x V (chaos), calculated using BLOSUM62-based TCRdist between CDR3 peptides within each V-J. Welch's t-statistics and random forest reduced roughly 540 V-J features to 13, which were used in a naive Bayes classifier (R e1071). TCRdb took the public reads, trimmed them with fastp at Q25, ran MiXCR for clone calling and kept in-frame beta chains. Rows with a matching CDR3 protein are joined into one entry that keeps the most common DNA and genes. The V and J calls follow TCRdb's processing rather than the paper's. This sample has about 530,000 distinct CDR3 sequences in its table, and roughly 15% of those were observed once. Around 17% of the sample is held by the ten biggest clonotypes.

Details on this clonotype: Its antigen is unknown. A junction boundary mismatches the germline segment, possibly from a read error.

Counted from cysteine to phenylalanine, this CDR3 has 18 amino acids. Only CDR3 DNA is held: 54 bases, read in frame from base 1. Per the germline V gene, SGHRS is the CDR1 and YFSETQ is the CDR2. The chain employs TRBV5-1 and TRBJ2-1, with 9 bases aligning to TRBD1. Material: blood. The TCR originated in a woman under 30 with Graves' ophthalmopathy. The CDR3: CASSLSPPGTGKYNEQSF. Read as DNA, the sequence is TGCGCCAGCAGCTTGAGCCCTCCCGGGACAGGGAAGTACAATGAGCAGTCCTTC.